This T cell receptor (beta chain) was sequenced during a study of T cell responses to AZD1222 COVID-19 vaccine. Findings and caveats of the study: White British people made up most donors, females outnumbered males, and clonal diversity was possibly underestimated. Regions 160-218 and 743-854 dominated among vaccine-associated CD4 TCRs spanning spike.

The CDR3 sequence is 15 residues long. Germline V gives CDR1 SGHVS, CDR2 FNYEAQ. The V end was cut by 2 bases, the J end by 6 bases, with 11 bases between. Repertoires were generated with immunoSEQ multiplex PCR, while TCRdb's copy carries only in-frame clones and drops some. The data hold 95,000 to 100,000 clones, with approximately 94% observed a single time. Comments on this clone: Its antigen remains unidentified.

The material was peripheral blood, obtained on day 0 of AZD1222 vaccination. The receptor comes from an adult in good health. The chain carries TRBV7-6 and TRBJ1-6, with a weak D call TRBD1 (5 bases). The CDR3 loop is CASSLFEGLNSPLHF. Written as DNA, the CDR3 is TGTGCCAGCAGCTTATTCGAGGGGCTTAATTCACCCCTCCACTTT.